The rows below give T cell receptor beta chains drawn from one sample of a study of T-cell memory formation after mild COVID-19. TCRdb recomputed calls from the 5' RACE reads with MiXCR, one row per CDR3 protein. The profile shows about 50,000 distinct CDR3 sequences, more than 10% of them singletons. The sequenced sample was PBMCs or a T cell subset sorted from them (not recorded which). The receptors here all came from a man aged 18 to 35 who had mild COVID-19 (a few samples of this study predate the infection). Cell type and time point are not known. The CDR3 runs from the conserved cysteine through the conserved F or W. The D gene is left open where the match is weak. The size field is filled for only some rows; it gives once, few, many or a size class.

>TRBV9|TRBD2|NA|TRBJ2-1
TGTGCCAGCAGCGGCACTAGCGGGGGGTGGAATGAGCAGTTCTTC
CASSGTSGGWNEQFF
>TRBV7-2|NA|NA|TRBJ1-2
TGTGCCAGCAGCTCCTCGCGTGGGGGCGTTCTTGGCTACACCTTC
CASSSSRGGVLGYTF
>TRBV10-3|TRBD1|few|TRBJ1-2
TGTGCCATCAGTGAGTCTGGACAGGAACTTGGCTACACCTTC
CAISESGQELGYTF
>TRBV4-3|NA|many|TRBJ2-3
TGCGCCAGCAGCCGTCTTCTCACGGATACGCAGTATTTT
CASSRLLTDTQYF
>TRBV20-1|TRBD2|NA|TRBJ2-5
TGCAGTGCCGGGCCGGGGGGGCATAGAGAGACCCAGTACTTC
CSAGPGGHRETQYF
>TRBV5-1|NA|few|TRBJ2-1
TGCGCCAGCAGCTTTATGACCTCCTACAATGAGCAGTTCTTC
CASSFMTSYNEQFF
>TRBV7-3|TRBD2|NA|TRBJ2-1
TGTGCCAGCAGCCCCCCTGGGAGCGGGAGGGCAAATGAGCAGTTCTTC
CASSPPGSGRANEQFF
>TRBV9|NA|NA|TRBJ2-3
TGTGCCAGCAGCGTAGGGGGGGATACGCAGTATTTT
CASSVGGDTQYF
>TRBV29-1|TRBD2|NA|TRBJ2-1
TGCAGCGGGGGGACTAGCGGCTACAATGAGCAGTTCTTC
CSGGTSGYNEQFF
>TRBV7-6|NA|NA|TRBJ2-1
TGTGCCAGCAGCGCCGGGACTCAAAATGAGCAGTTCTTC
CASSAGTQNEQFF
>TRBV20-1|TRBD1|many|TRBJ2-1
TGCAGTGCTACAGGACAGGGCGTTTGGCGGCAGTTCTTC
CSATGQGVWRQFF
>TRBV12-3/TRBV12-4|TRBD1|few|TRBJ1-6
TGTGCCAGCACCCCAGGGGGCGAATCACCCCTCCACTTT
CASTPGGESPLHF
>TRBV19|NA|few|TRBJ1-1
TGTGCCAGTATGGCAGGCAAACCGAACACTGAAGCTTTCTTT
CASMAGKPNTEAFF
>TRBV27|TRBD1|few|TRBJ1-1
TGTGCCAGCCGGGGGACAGGGAAGACTGAAGCTTTCTTT
CASRGTGKTEAFF
>TRBV7-2|NA|many|TRBJ2-3
TGTGCCAGCAGCTTATACTTAGATACGCAGTATTTT
CASSLYLDTQYF
>TRBV4-3|TRBD2|few|TRBJ2-3
TGCGCCAGCAGCCAAGAGTCGGGACTAGCGGCCACAGATACGCAGTATTTT
CASSQESGLAATDTQYF
>TRBV7-2|NA|few|TRBJ2-2
TGTGCCAGCAGTCCAGAGGGGTTCACCGGGGAGCTGTTTTTT
CASSPEGFTGELFF
>TRBV12-3/TRBV12-4|NA|NA|TRBJ1-3
TGTGCCAGCAGTTTAGGCCGGAACACCATATATTTT
CASSLGRNTIYF
>TRBV11-1|NA|few|TRBJ1-2
TGTGCCAGCAGCTTAGGTCTGGGTGCAGATGGCTACACCTTC
CASSLGLGADGYTF
>TRBV7-9|TRBD2|NA|TRBJ2-3
TGTGCCAGCAGCTTAGAGGAGCGGGGTGGGCAGTATTTT
CASSLEERGGQYF
>TRBV20-1|TRBD1|NA|TRBJ1-2
TGCAGTGCTTTCCTACTCCGGGACAGGGGGTGGGGTGGCTACACCTTC
CSAFLLRDRGWGGYTF
>TRBV3-1|TRBD2|many|TRBJ2-4
TGTGCCAGCAGCCTTCGGGGGGGAAACATTCAGTACTTC
CASSLRGGNIQYF
>TRBV2|TRBD1|few|TRBJ2-1
TGTGCCTGCCGGGACAGGGGATACAATGAGCAGTTCTTC
CACRDRGYNEQFF
>TRBV7-3|NA|few|TRBJ1-2
TGTGCCAGCAGCCAAAGGGACACCGCCAGAGACTACACCTTC
CASSQRDTARDYTF
>TRBV7-9|NA|NA|TRBJ2-3
TGTGCCAGCACCCCTGGGGCCTGGACAGATACGCAGTATTTT
CASTPGAWTDTQYF
>TRBV5-1|NA|few|TRBJ2-1
TGCGCCAGCAGCTTGGGCCCGGGCGGCAACAATGAGCAGTTCTTC
CASSLGPGGNNEQFF
>TRBV12-3/TRBV12-4|NA|few|TRBJ1-1
TGTGCCAGCAGGGGCATGAACACTGAAGCTTTCTTT
CASRGMNTEAFF
>TRBV6-5|TRBD2|few|TRBJ2-1
TGTGCCAGCAGAGGACTAGCGGGGGGGTACAATGAGCAGTTCTTC
CASRGLAGGYNEQFF